A single TCR beta chain is shown here with its context. The antigen it binds to is not known. Within one base of it there is no much larger clone, and no base qualities were kept. These data belong to a study of blood T cell repertoires in COVID-19 (dated by TCRdb to 2020 to 2021). About the study as a whole: The collaborator samples originated in the United States, Italy and Spain and spanned the acute and convalescent phases of COVID-19. The material from the prospective study consisted of cDNA or gDNA derived from T cells, B-cell-depleted T cells, or PBMCs. Subjects who had been exposed to COVID-19, were actively infected with it, or had recovered from it provided the deeply sampled blood TCRbeta repertoires that made up the dataset. A freely available public database, intended as a resource for researchers studying the immune response to SARS-CoV-2, is where the repertoires were released. The samples were drawn from two sources: the first 160 participants of the ongoing ImmuneRACE study, and about 1,300 subjects contributed by 6 global collaborators. A de-identified subject ID, COVID-19 status, age in years and sex were almost always included in the sample metadata. HLA class I and class II types, where available, came from metadata supplied by the sample provider rather than from assay-based typing.

TCRbeta CDR3 regions were amplified from genomic DNA using the immunoSEQ Assay, a bias-controlled multiplex PCR. Turning to the authors' computational methods: The number of nucleated cells in each sample was estimated by amplification of reference gene primers within the assay. To quantify the absolute abundance of each unique TCRbeta CDR3 rearrangement, sequence reads were collapsed and filtered. For each sample, productive Simpson clonality was calculated by taking the square root of Simpson's diversity index across productive rearrangements. TCRdb took this table from immuneACCESS and kept in-frame rearrangements with V and J called. Such tables lack part of the clones; where checked against another copy, unresolved V genes explain under half of the gap, and the rest is unexplained. From that table come the V and J calls and clone size; the DNA was used to work out D and trimming. For this sample there are over 300,000 clones; 86% appear just once. The top ten clones comprise 1.5% to 2% of the sample.

Results and caveats for the whole study, not just this receptor: Clinical and demographic metadata were provided uncurated, with the amount varying by source and participant.

Collaborating institutions collected whole blood in K2EDTA tubes following their own protocols. For TCRbeta analysis, collaborators shipped samples in one of three forms: frozen whole blood, isolated PBMCs, or DNA extracted from either of those sample types. Based on the germline V gene (reference sequence), the CDR1 and CDR2 sequences are LNHNV and YYDKDF. Trimming removed 3 bases from V and 4 bases from J, leaving 16 bases between the germline ends. The cysteine opens and the phenylalanine closes a CDR3 of 16 amino acids. Solely the CDR3 DNA is kept, with 48 bases framed from the first base. The V and J segments used are TRBV15 and TRBJ1-3, with TRBD1 as a weak D call on 5 bases. This sequence originates from a woman in her forties or fifties with acute or convalescent COVID-19. Source material: peripheral blood. The CDR3 protein is CATSSQARAGGNTIYF. In nucleotides, the sequence is TGTGCCACCAGCAGCCAGGCCAGGGCAGGGGGAAACACCATATATTTT.